This note documents a single T cell receptor (beta chain) sequence. The antigen is not known. This PCR relied on a set of 60 Vbeta primers and 13 Jbeta primers. Sequencing was performed with immunoSEQ multiplex PCR; in TCRdb, only in-frame clones are kept and a portion is missing. This repertoire includes about 35,000 clones. This entry is derived from a study of cytomegalovirus exposure and HLA in healthy donors. Study conclusions and caveats: Later on, an analysis tied roughly 17,000 TCR beta sequences to HLA alleles at 0.05 false discovery rate. Cytomegalovirus-associated TCR beta chains were listed, numbering 164. Rare sequences made up most TCRs, while some public TCRs were found in many donors.

Donors consisted of healthy bone marrow donors. The V and J ends lost 4 bases and 1 base respectively, with 11 bases between them. Germline V gene lookup returns CDR1 SGHDT and CDR2 YYEEEE. This CDR3 region has 14 residues. This receptor was obtained from a middle-aged woman in good health and CMV-seropositive. The chain employs TRBV5-6 and TRBJ1-1; D call uncertain. Sequenced: PBMCs. In DNA form, the CDR3 reads TGTGCCAGCAGCGGCCTTTGGCAGAACACTGAAGCTTTCTTT. This gives the protein CASSGLWQNTEAFF.